The 15 T cell receptor beta chains presented below share a single source sample, sequenced in a study of cytomegalovirus exposure and HLA in healthy donors. The PCR made use of 60 Vbeta and 13 Jbeta primers. Here immunoSEQ multiplex PCR was the method, and the copy in TCRdb shows in-frame clones only, minus some. The sample shows 200,000 to 250,000 clones, over 65% of them seen only once. Source material: PBMCs. The receptor source for this set is a man younger than 30 in good health and CMV-seronegative.

The chain has TRBV7-9 and TRBJ2-1, with 11 positions matching TRBD1. This CDR3 contains 17 residues. Germline CDR1 is SEHNR and CDR2 is FQNEAQ (reference sequence). With 1 base clipped from V and 4 bases from J, the junction kept 6 bases outside the gene matches. CDR3 in DNA: TGTGCCAGCAGCTTAGGGACAGGGGGCACATATTACAATGAGCAGTTCTTC. Translated, it gives CASSLGTGGTYYNEQFF. Combining the CDR3 with reference TRBV7-9 and TRBJ2-1 gives the whole variable domain DTGVSQNPRHKITKRGQNVTFRCDPISEHNRLYWYRQTLGQGPEFLTYFQNEAQLEKSRLLSDRFSAERPKGSFSTLEIQRTEQGDSAMYLCASSLGTGGTYYNEQFFGPGTRLTVL.

DNA of the CDR3: TGCGCCAGCAGTTCCGGACAGGGTGGCCACAATGAGCAGTTCTTC. Translated: CASSSGQGGHNEQFF. J is TRBJ2-1 and V is TRBV5-1; TRBD1 aligns across 8 bases. The CDR3 loop spans 15 amino acids. After removal of 5 bases from V and 5 bases from J, the junction contained 9 bases not matched to a gene. Germline V gives CDR1 SGHRS, CDR2 YFSETQ.

The chain uses TRBV19 and TRBJ1-5; no clear D. The CDR3 spans 16 residues. Germline V lookup: CDR1 LNHDA, CDR2 SQIVND (reference sequence). With 7 bases removed from V and 4 bases from J, the gap between germline ends came to 20 bases. The CDR3 spells CASTTILGSLNQPQHF. CDR3 coding DNA: TGTGCCAGTACCACAATATTGGGCAGCCTTAATCAGCCCCAGCATTTT.

In its sample, this clone was seen once. The V call is TRBV6-5, the J call TRBJ1-5, with a tentative D call TRBD1 (5 bases). V lost 7 bases and J lost 6, with 13 bases in between. From germline, CDR1 is MNHEY and CDR2 SVGAGI. The CDR3 contains 13 residues. The DNA for the CDR3 is TGTGCCAGCAAGGTCGGGGGGAGTCAGCCCCAGCATTTT. This codes for CASKVGGSQPQHF.

The rearrangement links TRBV6-5 to TRBJ2-2; D gene ambiguous. The V and J ends lost 0 bases and 5 bases respectively, with 4 bases between them. Germline-derived CDR1 and CDR2 are MNHEY and SVGAGI. The CDR3 runs 13 residues. CDR3 region: CASSYSLTGELFF. Written as DNA, the CDR3 is TGTGCCAGCAGTTACTCTCTGACCGGGGAGCTGTTTTTT.

Of note for this clone: Other nucleotide sequences from this sample produce the same CDR3. V is TRBV27 and J is TRBJ2-1; 10 bases agree with TRBD2. V dropped 2 bases and J dropped 3; count of bases not matched to a gene: 4. The CDR3 length is 16 residues. Germline V gene sequence: CDR1 MNHEY, CDR2 SMNVEV (reference sequence). CDR3 in amino acids: CASSLGASGGYNEQFF. As DNA, the CDR3 is TGTGCCAGCAGTTTAGGGGCTAGCGGGGGCTACAATGAGCAGTTCTTC.

This clone was observed a single time. The V call is TRBV19, the J call TRBJ2-7; possibly TRBD2 for D (5 bases). V shed 5 bases and J shed 7 bases, with 15 bases lying between them. This CDR3 is 13 amino acids long. Per the germline V gene, CDR1 is LNHDA and CDR2 is SQIVND (reference sequence). CDR3 residues: CASSSGVSGEQYF. CDR3 bases: TGTGCCAGTAGTTCCGGGGTCTCGGGGGAGCAGTACTTC.

This clone was seen more than once but under ten times. The chain links TRBV30 to TRBJ1-6; possible D gene TRBD1, 6 bases. CDR3 length equals 12 residues. V was trimmed by 7 bases and J by 6 bases, leaving 10 bases between them. Germline V gene lookup returns CDR1 GTSNPN and CDR2 SVGIG (reference sequence). The CDR3 loop reads CASKDSNSPLHF. The CDR3, as DNA: TGTGCCTCCAAGGACAGTAATTCACCCCTCCACTTT.

The chain carries TRBV5-4 and TRBJ2-3; TRBD1 aligns across 8 bases. V lost 4 bases to trimming and J lost 3 bases; unmatched junction nucleotides: 4. CDR3 length: 14 residues. Germline-derived CDR1 and CDR2 are SGHNT and YYREEE (reference sequence). CDR3 sequence: CASSNGQGTDTQYF. In DNA, the CDR3 is TGTGCCAGCAGCAACGGACAGGGAACAGATACGCAGTATTTT.

The genes are TRBV18 and TRBJ2-1; perhaps TRBD2 as D (5 bases). Trimming took 0 bases from V and 10 from J, leaving 7 bases between them. The CDR3 extends over 12 amino acids. The germline gives CDR1 KGHSH, CDR2 LQKENI. CDR3 amino acids: CASSPPTNEQFF. CDR3 nucleotide sequence: TGTGCCAGCTCACCACCGACTAACGAGCAGTTCTTC.

The rearrangement uses TRBV19 and TRBJ1-1; D might be TRBD1 (5 bases). Germline CDR1 and CDR2: LNHDA and SQIVND (reference sequence). CDR3 length: 11 residues. V lost 8 bases and J lost 9, with 13 bases in between. CDR3 sequence (DNA): TGTGCCAGTGTAAGACAGCTCCAAGCTTTCTTT. Its protein is CASVRQLQAFF.

This clone was counted a few times. The chain carries TRBV30 and TRBJ2-7; D is perhaps TRBD1 (6 bases). V was shortened by 2 bases and J by 2 bases, with 13 bases between the two germline ends. The CDR3 extends over 14 amino acids. The germline CDR1 and CDR2 sequences are GTSNPN and SVGIG (reference sequence). CDR3 nucleotides: TGTGCCTGGAGTTTGGCAGGGGCCCCCTACGAGCAGTACTTC. Protein product: CAWSLAGAPYEQYF. Full variable domain (outside the CDR3, taken from reference TRBV30 and TRBJ2-7): SQTIHQWPATLVQPVGSPLSLECTVEGTSNPNLYWYRQAAGRGLQLLFYSVGIGQISSEVPQNLSASRPQDRQFILSSKKLLLSDSGFYLCAWSLAGAPYEQYFGPGTRLTVT.

CDR3 sequence: CASSGGGEGLYEQYF. CDR3 coding DNA: TGTGCCAGCAGCGGTGGGGGGGAGGGCCTCTACGAGCAGTACTTC. The rearrangement uses TRBV28 and TRBJ2-7, with 7 nucleotides matching TRBD2. Germline CDR1 MDHEN, CDR2 SYDVKM. V was clipped by 6 bases and J by 3 bases; unmatched bases: 11. The CDR3 is 15 amino acids.

This rearrangement joins TRBV29-1 to TRBJ1-1; the match to TRBD1 covers 9 bases. Germline V gene data show CDR1 as SQVTM and CDR2 as ANQGSEA. Germline trimming cut 7 bases from V and 10 bases from J; bases unmatched to any gene: 16. The CDR3 runs 14 residues. The DNA of the CDR3 is TGCAGCGGGCGAAACCCCGGACAGGGGTGGGGAGCTTTCTTT. This encodes CSGRNPGQGWGAFF.

A note on this clone: The sample holds other DNA sequences that translate to the same CDR3. V is TRBV6-4 and J is TRBJ2-2; tentative D call: TRBD2 (5 bases). There are 16 residues in the CDR3. With 3 bases removed from V and 5 bases from J, the gap between germline ends came to 16 bases. Looked up from germline, CDR1 is MRHNA and CDR2 is SNTAGT. CDR3: CASSEVGGVGTGELFF. Written as DNA, the CDR3 is TGTGCCAGCAGTGAAGTAGGAGGAGTTGGAACCGGGGAGCTGTTTTTT.